In its sample, the clone carrying this T cell receptor beta chain was seen a few times. The antigen is undetermined. This entry comes from a study of memory CD4+ T cells and cytomegalovirus serostatus. In the study overall: Of the healthy Belgian adults, several were CMV seropositive and 24 seronegative.

Regarding the study as a whole: Of approximately 160 reported CMV TCRbeta sequences, under 70 were found in memory CD4+ repertoires.

Assay: immunoSEQ multiplex PCR; the TCRdb copy retains only in-frame clones and omits some. This table has tens of thousands of clones, roughly four fifths appearing once. The sort gate was single viable CD3+CD4+CD8-CD45RO+ cells for memory CD4+ T cells. CMV serostatus came from serum IgG against pp150, pp28, p38, p52. This CDR3 has 12 amino acids. CDR1 WNHNN and CDR2 SYGVQD come from the germline V gene (reference sequence). Trimming took 6 bases from V and 4 from J, leaving 6 bases between them. The sequence derives from an adult in good health and CMV-seronegative. Sequenced material: memory CD4+ T cells from blood. The J gene is TRBJ2-2, the V gene TRBV10-1; D ambiguous. Here the CDR3 DNA reads TGCGCCAGCAGGATGGGCACCGGGGAGCTGTTTTTT. Its protein is CASRMGTGELFF.